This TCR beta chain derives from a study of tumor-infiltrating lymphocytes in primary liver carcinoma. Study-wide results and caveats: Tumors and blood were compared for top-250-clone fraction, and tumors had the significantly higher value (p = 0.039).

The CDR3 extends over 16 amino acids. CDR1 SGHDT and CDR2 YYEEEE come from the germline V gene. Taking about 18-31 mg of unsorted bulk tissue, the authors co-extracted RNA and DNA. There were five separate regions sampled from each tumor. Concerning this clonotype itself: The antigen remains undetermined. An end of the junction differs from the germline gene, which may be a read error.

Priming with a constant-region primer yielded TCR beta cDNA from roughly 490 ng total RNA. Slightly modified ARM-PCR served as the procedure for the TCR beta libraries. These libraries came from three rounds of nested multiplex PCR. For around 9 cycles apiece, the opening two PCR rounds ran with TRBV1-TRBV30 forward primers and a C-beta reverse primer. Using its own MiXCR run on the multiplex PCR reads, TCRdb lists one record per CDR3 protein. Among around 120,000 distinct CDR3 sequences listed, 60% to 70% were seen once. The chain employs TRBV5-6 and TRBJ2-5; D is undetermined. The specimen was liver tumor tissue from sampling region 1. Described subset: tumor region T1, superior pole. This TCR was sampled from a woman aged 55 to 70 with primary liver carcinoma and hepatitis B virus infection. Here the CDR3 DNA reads TGTGCCAGCAGCTTTCCCCATGGAACGGTAGAAGAGACACAGTACTTC. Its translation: CASSFPHGTVEETQYF.